This T cell receptor (beta chain) was profiled in a study of blood T cells in healthy people across ages. Findings of the study overall: The diversity estimates, figures obtained from one million T cells, were considered underestimates.

From germline, CDR1 is LNHNV and CDR2 YYDKDF (reference sequence). Trimming cost V 1 base and J 5 bases, with 8 bases left between them. The CDR3 runs to 13 residues. With a J-beta primer mix and a sample-barcoded 5' primer, a second PCR ran roughly 6 to 11 cycles. MiXCR, run by TCRdb on the 5' RACE reads, gives a single entry per CDR3 protein. The data hold roughly 1.7 million distinct CDR3 sequences, with roughly 32% observed a single time. PBMCs were isolated at a quantity of at least 7 million per sample. About this clonotype itself: What it binds is unknown.

The clonotype comes from a woman aged 30 to 39 in good health. The sample consisted of blood. The V gene is TRBV15, the J gene TRBJ1-1; unclear D gene. As DNA, the CDR3 is TGTGCCACCAGCAGAGGGGTAGATACTGAAGCTTTCTTT. It specifies CATSRGVDTEAFF.